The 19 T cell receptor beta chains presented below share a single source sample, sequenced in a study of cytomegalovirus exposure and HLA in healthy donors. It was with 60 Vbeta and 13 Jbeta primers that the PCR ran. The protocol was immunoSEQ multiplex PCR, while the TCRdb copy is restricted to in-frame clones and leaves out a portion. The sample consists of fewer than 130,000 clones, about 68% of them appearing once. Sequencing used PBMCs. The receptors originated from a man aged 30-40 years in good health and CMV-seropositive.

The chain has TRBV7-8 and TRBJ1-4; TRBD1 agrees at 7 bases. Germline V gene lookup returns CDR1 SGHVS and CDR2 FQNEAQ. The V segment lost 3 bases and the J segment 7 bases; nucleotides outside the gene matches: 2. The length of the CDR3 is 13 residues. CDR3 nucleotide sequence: TGTGCCAGCAGCTTTGGGACAGCTGAAAAACTGTTTTTT. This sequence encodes CASSFGTAEKLFF.

CDR3 protein: CASSQLGDGYTF. The CDR3 DNA is TGTGCCAGCAGCCAGCTAGGGGATGGCTACACCTTC. The chain uses TRBV27 and TRBJ1-2, with D possibly TRBD1 on 5 matching bases. CDR3 size: 12 residues. V was shortened by 6 bases and J by 6 bases, with 11 bases between the two germline ends. From germline, CDR1 is MNHEY and CDR2 SMNVEV (reference sequence).

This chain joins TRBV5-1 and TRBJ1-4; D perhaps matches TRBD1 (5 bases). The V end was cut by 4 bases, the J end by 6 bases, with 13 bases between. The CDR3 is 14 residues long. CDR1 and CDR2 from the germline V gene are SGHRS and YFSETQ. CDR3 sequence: CASSSGAADEKLFF. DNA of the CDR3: TGCGCCAGCAGCAGCGGGGCGGCGGATGAAAAACTGTTTTTT. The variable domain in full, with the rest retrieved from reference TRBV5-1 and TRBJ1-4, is KAGVTQTPRYLIKTRGQQVTLSCSPISGHRSVSWYQQTPGQGLQFLFEYFSETQRNKGNFPGRFSGRQFSNSRSEMNVSTLELGDSALYLCASSSGAADEKLFFGSGTQLSVL.

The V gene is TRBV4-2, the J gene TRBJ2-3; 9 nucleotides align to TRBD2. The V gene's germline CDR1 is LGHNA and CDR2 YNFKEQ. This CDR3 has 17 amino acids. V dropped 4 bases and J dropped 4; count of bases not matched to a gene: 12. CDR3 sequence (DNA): TGTGCCAGCAGCCCTAACTTGGCTAGCGGGGCCGCAGATACGCAGTATTTT. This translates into CASSPNLASGAADTQYF.

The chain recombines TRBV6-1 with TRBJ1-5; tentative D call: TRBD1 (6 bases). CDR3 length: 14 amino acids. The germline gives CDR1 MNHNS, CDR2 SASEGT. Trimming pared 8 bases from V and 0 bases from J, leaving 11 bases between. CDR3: CASLSGASNQPQHF. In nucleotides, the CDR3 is TGTGCCAGCCTTTCAGGGGCTAGCAATCAGCCCCAGCATTTT.

CDR3 protein: CASSLSAVGETQYF. The CDR3 DNA is TGTGCCAGCAGTTTATCGGCGGTGGGTGAGACCCAGTACTTC. The rearrangement links TRBV27 to TRBJ2-5, with unresolved D. Germline CDR1 and CDR2: MNHEY and SMNVEV (reference sequence). Deletions cut 0 bases from V and 5 bases from J, with 10 bases between. This CDR3 comprises 14 residues.

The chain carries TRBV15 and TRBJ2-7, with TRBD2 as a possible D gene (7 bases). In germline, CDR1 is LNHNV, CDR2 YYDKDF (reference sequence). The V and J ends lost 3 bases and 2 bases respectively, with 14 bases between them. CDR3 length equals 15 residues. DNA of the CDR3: TGTGCCACCAGCAGTATCGGCGGGGGCACCTACGAGCAGTACTTC. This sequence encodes CATSSIGGGTYEQYF.

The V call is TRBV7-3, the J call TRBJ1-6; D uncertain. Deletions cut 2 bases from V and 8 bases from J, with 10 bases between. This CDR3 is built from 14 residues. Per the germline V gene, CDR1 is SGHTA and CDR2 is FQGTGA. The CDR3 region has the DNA TGTGCCAGCAGCTTAGGCGGCAGTTATTCACCCCTCCACTTT. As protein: CASSLGGSYSPLHF.

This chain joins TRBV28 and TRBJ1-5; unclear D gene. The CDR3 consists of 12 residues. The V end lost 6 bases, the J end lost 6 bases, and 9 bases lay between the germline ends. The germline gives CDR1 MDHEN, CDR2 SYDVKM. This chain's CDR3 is CASSPSSQPQHF. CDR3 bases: TGTGCCAGCAGCCCGAGCTCTCAGCCCCAGCATTTT. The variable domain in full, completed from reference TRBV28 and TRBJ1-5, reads DVKVTQSSRYLVKRTGEKVFLECVQDMDHENMFWYRQDPGLGLRLIYFSYDVKMKEKGDIPEGYSVSREKKERFSLILESASTNQTSMYLCASSPSSQPQHFGDGTRLSIL.

The CDR3 DNA reads TGTGCCAGCAGTTCACTTCCGAACACTGAAGCTTTCTTT. Amino acid sequence: CASSSLPNTEAFF. This rearrangement joins TRBV6-5 to TRBJ1-1; D unclear. V dropped 4 bases and J dropped 1 base, with 7 bases sitting between them. The CDR3 spans 13 residues. Germline CDR1 reads MNHEY; CDR2 reads SVGAGI.

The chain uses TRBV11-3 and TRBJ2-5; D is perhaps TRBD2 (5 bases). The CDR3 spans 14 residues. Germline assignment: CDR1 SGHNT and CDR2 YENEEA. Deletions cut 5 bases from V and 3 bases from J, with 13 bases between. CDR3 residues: CASSADGEKETQYF. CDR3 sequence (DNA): TGTGCCAGCAGCGCGGACGGGGAAAAAGAGACCCAGTACTTC. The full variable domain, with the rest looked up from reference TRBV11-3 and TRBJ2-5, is EAGVVQSPRYKIIEKKQPVAFWCNPISGHNTLYWYLQNLGQGPELLIRYENEEAVDDSQLPKDRFSAERLKGVDSTLKIQPAELGDSAVYLCASSADGEKETQYFGPGTRLLVL.

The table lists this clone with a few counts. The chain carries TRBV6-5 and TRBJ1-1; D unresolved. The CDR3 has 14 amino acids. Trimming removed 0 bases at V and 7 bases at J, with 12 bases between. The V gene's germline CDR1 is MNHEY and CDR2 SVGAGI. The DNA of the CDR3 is TGTGCCAGCAGTTACTCGAGGTCGCTTTTTGAAGCTTTCTTT. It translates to CASSYSRSLFEAFF.

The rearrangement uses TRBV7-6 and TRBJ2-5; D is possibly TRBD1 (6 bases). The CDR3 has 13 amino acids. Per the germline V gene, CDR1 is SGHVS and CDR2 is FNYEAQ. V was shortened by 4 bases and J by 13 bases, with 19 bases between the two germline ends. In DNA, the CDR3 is TGTGCCAGCAGCTCAGGGGACGGCCCGGAGCGGTACTTC. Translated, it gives CASSSGDGPERYF.

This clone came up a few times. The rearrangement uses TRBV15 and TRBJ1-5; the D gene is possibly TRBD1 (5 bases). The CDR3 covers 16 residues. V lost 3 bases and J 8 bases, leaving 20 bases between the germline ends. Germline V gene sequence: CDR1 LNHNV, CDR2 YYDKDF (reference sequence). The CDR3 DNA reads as TGTGCCACCAGCAGTGGATACAGGCGCGGCCAGGAGCCCCAGCATTTT. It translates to CATSSGYRRGQEPQHF.

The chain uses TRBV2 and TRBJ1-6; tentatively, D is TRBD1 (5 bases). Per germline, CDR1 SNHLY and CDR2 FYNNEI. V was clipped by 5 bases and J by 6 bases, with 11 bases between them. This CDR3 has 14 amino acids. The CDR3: CASSPRTTNSPLHF. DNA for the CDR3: TGTGCCAGCAGTCCCAGGACAACTAATTCACCCCTCCACTTT.

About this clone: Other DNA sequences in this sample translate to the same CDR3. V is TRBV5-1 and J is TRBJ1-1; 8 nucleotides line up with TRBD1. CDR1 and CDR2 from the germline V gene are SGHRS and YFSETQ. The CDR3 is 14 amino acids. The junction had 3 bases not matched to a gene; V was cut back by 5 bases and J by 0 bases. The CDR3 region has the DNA TGCGCCAGCAGTCAGGGGGCGTTGAACACTGAAGCTTTCTTT. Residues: CASSQGALNTEAFF.

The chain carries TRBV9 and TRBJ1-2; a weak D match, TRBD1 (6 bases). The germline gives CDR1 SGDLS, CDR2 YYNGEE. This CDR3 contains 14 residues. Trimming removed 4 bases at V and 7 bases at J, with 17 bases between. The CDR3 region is CASSPTGPVGGYTF. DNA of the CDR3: TGTGCCAGCAGCCCGACAGGACCTGTGGGTGGCTACACCTTC.

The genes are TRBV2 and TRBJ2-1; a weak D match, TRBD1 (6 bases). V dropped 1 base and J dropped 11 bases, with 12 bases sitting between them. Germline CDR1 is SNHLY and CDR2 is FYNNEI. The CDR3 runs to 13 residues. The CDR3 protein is CASSEETGLQQFF. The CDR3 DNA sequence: TGTGCCAGCAGTGAAGAAACAGGGTTGCAGCAGTTCTTC. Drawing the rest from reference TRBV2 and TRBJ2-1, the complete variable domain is EPEVTQTPSHQVTQMGQEVILRCVPISNHLYFYWYRQILGQKVEFLVSFYNNEISEKSEIFDDQFSVERPDGSNFTLKIRSTKLEDSAMYFCASSEETGLQQFFGPGTRLTVL.

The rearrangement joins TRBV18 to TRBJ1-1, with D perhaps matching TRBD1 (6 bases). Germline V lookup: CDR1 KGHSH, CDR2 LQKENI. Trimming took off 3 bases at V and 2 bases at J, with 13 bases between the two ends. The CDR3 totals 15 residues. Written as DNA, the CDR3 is TGTGCCAGCTCACCTTCCCAGACAGGAAACACTGAAGCTTTCTTT. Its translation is CASSPSQTGNTEAFF.